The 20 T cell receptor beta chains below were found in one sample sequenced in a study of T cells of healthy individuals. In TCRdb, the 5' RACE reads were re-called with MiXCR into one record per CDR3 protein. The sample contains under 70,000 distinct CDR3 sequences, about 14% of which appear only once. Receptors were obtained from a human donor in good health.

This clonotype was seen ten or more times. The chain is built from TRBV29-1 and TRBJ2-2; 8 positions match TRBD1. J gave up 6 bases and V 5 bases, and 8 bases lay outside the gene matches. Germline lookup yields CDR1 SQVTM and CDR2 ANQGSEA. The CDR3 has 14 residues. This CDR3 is CSVFRTGRSGELFF. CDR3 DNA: TGCAGCGTTTTTCGGACAGGGAGATCCGGGGAGCTGTTTTTT.

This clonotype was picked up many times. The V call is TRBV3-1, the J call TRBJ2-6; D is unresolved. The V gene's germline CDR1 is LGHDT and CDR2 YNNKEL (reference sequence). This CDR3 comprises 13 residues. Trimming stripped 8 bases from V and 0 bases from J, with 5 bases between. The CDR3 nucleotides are TGTGCCAGCGGAGACTCTGGGGCCAACGTCCTGACTTTC. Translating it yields CASGDSGANVLTF.

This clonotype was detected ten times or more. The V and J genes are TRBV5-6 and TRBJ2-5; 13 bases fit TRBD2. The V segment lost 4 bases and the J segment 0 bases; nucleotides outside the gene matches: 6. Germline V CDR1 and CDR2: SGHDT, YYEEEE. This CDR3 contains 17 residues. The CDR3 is CASSPTSGGAYQETQYF. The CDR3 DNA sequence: TGTGCCAGCAGCCCAACTAGCGGGGGGGCGTACCAAGAGACCCAGTACTTC.

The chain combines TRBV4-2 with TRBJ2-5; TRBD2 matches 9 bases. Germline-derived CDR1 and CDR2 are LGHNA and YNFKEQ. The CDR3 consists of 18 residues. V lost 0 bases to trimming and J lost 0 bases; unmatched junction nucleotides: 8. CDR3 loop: CASSQDWLAGPYQETQYF. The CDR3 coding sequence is TGTGCCAGCAGCCAAGATTGGCTAGCGGGGCCTTACCAAGAGACCCAGTACTTC.

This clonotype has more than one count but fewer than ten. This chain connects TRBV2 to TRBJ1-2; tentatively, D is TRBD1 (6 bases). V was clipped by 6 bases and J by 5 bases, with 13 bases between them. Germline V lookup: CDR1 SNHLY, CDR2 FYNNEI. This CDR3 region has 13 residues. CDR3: CASRGRTAYGYTF. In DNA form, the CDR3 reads TGTGCCAGCAGAGGCCGGACAGCATATGGCTACACCTTC.

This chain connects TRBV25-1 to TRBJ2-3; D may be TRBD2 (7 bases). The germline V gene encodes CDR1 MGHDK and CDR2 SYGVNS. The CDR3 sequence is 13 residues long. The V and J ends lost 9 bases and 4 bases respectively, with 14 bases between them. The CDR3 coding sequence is TGTGCCAGTAGGGGGAGGGTTGCAGATACGCAGTATTTT. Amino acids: CASRGRVADTQYF.

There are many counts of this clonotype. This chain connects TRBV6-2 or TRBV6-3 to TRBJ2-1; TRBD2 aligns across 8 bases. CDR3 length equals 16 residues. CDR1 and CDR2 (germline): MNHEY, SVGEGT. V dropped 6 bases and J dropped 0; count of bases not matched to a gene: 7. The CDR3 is CASRILAASSYNEQFF. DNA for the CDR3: TGTGCCAGCAGAATACTAGCGGCCAGCTCCTACAATGAGCAGTTCTTC.

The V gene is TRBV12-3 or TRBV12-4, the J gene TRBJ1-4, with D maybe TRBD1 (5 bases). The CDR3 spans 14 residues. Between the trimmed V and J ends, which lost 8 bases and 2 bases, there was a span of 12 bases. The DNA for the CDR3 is TGTGCCAGCGGTAGAGGGGTTACTAATGAAAAACTGTTTTTT. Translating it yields CASGRGVTNEKLFF.

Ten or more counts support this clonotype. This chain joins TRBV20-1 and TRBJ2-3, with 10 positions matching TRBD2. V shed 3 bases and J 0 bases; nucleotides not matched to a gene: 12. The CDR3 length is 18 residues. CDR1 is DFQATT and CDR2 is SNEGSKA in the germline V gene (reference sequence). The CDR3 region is CSASRTSGDLFSTDTQYF. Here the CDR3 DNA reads TGCAGTGCTAGCCGTACTAGCGGGGACCTCTTTAGCACAGATACGCAGTATTTT.

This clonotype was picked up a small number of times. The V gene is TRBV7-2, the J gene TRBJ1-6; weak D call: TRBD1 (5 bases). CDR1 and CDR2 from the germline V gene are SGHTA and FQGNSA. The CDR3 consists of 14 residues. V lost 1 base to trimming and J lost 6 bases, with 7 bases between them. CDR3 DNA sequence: TGTGCCAGCAGCTTAGTGACAGTTAATTCACCCCTCCACTTT. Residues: CASSLVTVNSPLHF.

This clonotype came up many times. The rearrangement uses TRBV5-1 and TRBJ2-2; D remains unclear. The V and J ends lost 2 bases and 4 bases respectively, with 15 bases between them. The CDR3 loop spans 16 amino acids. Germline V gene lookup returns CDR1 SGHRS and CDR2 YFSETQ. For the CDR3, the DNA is TGCGCCAGCAGCTTACACGACGGGCCGGTCACCGGGGAGCTGTTTTTT. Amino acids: CASSLHDGPVTGELFF.

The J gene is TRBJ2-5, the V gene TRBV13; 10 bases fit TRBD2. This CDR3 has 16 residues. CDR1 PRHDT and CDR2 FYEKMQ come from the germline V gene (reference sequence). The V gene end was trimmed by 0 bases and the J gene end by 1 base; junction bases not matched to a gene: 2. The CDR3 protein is CASSLGQRGGQETQYF. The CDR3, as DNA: TGTGCCAGCAGCTTAGGCCAGCGGGGGGGCCAAGAGACCCAGTACTTC.

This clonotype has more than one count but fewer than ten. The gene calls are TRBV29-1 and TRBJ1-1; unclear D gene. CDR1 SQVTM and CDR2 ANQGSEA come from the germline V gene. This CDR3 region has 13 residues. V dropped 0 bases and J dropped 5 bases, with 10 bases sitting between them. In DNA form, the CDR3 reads TGCAGCGTTGAAGATCAGAGGGTAACTGAAGCTTTCTTT. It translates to CSVEDQRVTEAFF.

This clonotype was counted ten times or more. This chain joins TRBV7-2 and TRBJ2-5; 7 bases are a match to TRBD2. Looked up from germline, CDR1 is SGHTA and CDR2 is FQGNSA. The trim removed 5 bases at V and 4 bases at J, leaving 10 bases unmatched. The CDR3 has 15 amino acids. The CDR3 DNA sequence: TGTGCCAGCAGCCCTAAAGGACTAGAGAGAGAGACCCAGTACTTC. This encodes CASSPKGLERETQYF.

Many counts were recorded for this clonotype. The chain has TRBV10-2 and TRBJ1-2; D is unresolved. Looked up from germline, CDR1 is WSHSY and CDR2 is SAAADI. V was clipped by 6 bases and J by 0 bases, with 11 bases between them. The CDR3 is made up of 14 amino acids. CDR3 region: CASSEQLSNYGYTF. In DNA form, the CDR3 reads TGCGCCAGCAGCGAACAGCTCTCTAACTATGGCTACACCTTC.

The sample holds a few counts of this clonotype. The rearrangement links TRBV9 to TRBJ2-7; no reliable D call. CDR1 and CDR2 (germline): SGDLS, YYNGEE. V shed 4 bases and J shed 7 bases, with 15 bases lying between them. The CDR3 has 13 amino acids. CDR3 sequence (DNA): TGTGCCAGCAGCCCCTCCTCGAAGAGGGAGCAGTACTTC. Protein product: CASSPSSKREQYF.

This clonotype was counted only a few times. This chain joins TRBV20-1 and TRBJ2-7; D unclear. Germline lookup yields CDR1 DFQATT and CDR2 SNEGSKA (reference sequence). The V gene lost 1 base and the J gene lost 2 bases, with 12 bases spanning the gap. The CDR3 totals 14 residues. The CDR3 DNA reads TGCAGTGCTAGAGGAGCCAACGGTCCCTACGAGCAGTACTTC. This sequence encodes CSARGANGPYEQYF.

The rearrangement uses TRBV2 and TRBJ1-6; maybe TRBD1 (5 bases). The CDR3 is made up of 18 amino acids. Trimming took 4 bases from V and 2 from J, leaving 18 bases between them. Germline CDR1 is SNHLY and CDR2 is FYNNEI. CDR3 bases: TGTGCCAGCAGTGCACCCGCGGAGGGGCGAACCTATAATTCACCCCTCCACTTT. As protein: CASSAPAEGRTYNSPLHF.

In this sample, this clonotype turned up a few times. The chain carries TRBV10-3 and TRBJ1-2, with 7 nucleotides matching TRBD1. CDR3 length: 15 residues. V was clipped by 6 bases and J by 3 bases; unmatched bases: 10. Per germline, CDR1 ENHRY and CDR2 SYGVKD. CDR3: CAIRIDRAWDYGYTF. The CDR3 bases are TGTGCCATCAGAATAGACAGGGCGTGGGACTATGGCTACACCTTC.

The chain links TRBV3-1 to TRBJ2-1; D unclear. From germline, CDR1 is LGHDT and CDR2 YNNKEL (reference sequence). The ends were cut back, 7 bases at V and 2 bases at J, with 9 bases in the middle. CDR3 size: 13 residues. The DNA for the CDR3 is TGTGCCAGCACCCTCGGTGCCTACAATGAGCAGTTCTTC. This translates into CASTLGAYNEQFF.